This T cell receptor beta chain was recovered during a study of blood T cell repertoires in COVID-19. Overall study context: Samples taken during acute and convalescent COVID-19 were collected in the United States, Italy and Spain.

Measured with immunoSEQ multiplex PCR; TCRdb has only the in-frame clones, and not every one. The table includes about 170,000 clones, around four fifths detected once. Germline CDR1 reads MNHNY; CDR2 reads SVGAGI (reference sequence). V trimming: 2 bases; J trimming: 5 bases; junction bases outside the gene matches: 5. CDR3 length: 16 residues. A few counts support this clone. Sample: peripheral blood. The TCR comes from an older woman who had recovered from COVID-19. The V and J genes are TRBV6-6 and TRBJ1-5; TRBD1 agrees at 11 bases. In nucleotides, the CDR3 is TGTGCCAGCAGTTACCCGGGACAGGGGGAGGATCAGCCCCAGCATTTT. It is translated as CASSYPGQGEDQPQHF.